The subject of this entry is one TCR beta chain. This sample stems from a study of blood T cell repertoires in COVID-19. Study background: Acute and convalescent COVID-19 samples came from the United States, Italy and Spain. The cDNA or gDNA used as material had been derived from T cells, B-cell-depleted T cells, or PBMCs.

With 1 base removed from V and 1 base from J, the gap between germline ends came to 7 bases. This CDR3 contains 14 residues. Germline loops: CDR1 SGHAT, CDR2 FQNNGV. Clones were read by immunoSEQ multiplex PCR, and TCRdb kept only the in-frame ones, dropping some. The data contain around 24,000 clones, around 90% of them singletons. V gene TRBV11-2 combines with J gene TRBJ1-1; D gene uncertain. Sequencing was performed on peripheral blood. This clonotype was obtained from a man between 65 and 80 years old with COVID-19, enrolled during active disease. The chain's CDR3 is CASSLVGGNTEAFF. CDR3 nucleotide sequence: TGTGCCAGCAGCTTAGTAGGAGGGAACACTGAAGCTTTCTTT. The whole variable domain, remainder taken from reference TRBV11-2 and TRBJ1-1, is EAGVAQSPRYKIIEKRQSVAFWCNPISGHATLYWYQQILGQGPKLLIQFQNNGVVDDSQLPKDRFSAERLKGVDSTLKIQPAKLEDSAVYLCASSLVGGNTEAFFGQGTRLTVV.